A single TCR beta chain is shown here with its context. Its antigen is as yet unknown. At the DNA level, this CDR3 is encoded by other sequences in the same sample as well. This sample was included in a study of cytomegalovirus exposure and HLA in healthy donors. The PCR employed 60 Vbeta primers together with 13 Jbeta primers. Per the original methods: A later analysis tallied some 80 million unique TCR beta chains, 8.5 million to 11 million of them shared. Some clones are missing from TCRdb's copy, which holds only in-frame ones; the method was immunoSEQ multiplex PCR. V, J and clone size derive from that table, while D and trimming were established from the DNA sequence. The data contain 59,000 or so clones, 85% to 90% of them singletons. Study conclusions and caveats: In a later analysis, at a false discovery rate of 0.05, 15,000 to 20,000 TCR beta sequences matched HLA alleles. 87-base-pair reads could not separate some V segments, including TRBV6-2 and TRBV6-3.

Germline loops: CDR1 SGHAT, CDR2 FQNNGV. The CDR3 runs 15 residues. Trimming cost V 5 bases and J 0 bases, with 13 bases left between them. The specimen sequenced was PBMCs. This chain connects TRBV11-2 to TRBJ2-5; TRBD2 is a possible D gene (6 bases). This TCR came from a female donor in good health and CMV-seronegative. The CDR3: CASSIPLAYQETQYF. The CDR3 nucleotides read TGTGCCAGCAGCATACCGCTAGCGTACCAAGAGACCCAGTACTTC.